This record covers a single TCR beta chain. This CDR3 region has 15 residues. The junction had 9 bases not matched to a gene; V was cut back by 5 bases and J by 4 bases. Germline CDR1 and CDR2: MDHEN and SYDVKM. This specimen comes from a study of T cell changes during pregnancy in multiple sclerosis. Method: immunoSEQ multiplex PCR; TCRdb's copy keeps in-frame clones and lacks some. The sample includes about 72,000 clones, roughly nine tenths of them seen just once. The source of this sequence is a female donor in good health, enrolled as a control in a pregnancy study. The input for sequencing was peripheral blood, taken in the first trimester of pregnancy. The chain combines TRBV28 with TRBJ2-7; TRBD1 matches 9 bases. As DNA, the CDR3 is TGTGCCAGCAGTGAACACGGGACAGGGAAATACGAGCAGTACTTC. Protein product: CASSEHGTGKYEQYF.